Included here is one T cell receptor beta chain sequence, with context. Its antigen is unknown. Per-base qualities were not stored, and no clone one base away is much larger. This sample was included in a study of graft-versus-host responses after intestinal transplantation (TCRdb year 2021). For the study in its entirety: Recipients received multivisceral, liver-intestinal, or isolated intestinal transplants. Every recipient was given anti-thymocyte globulin induction, then maintenance tacrolimus and steroids for around three years. Bulk TCR-beta CDR3 sequencing was used to track graft-versus-host and host-versus-graft alloreactive T cell clones in the graft, circulation and bone marrow after intestinal transplantation. To identify alloreactive clones, pre-transplant mixed lymphocyte reaction products were sequenced and compared with unstimulated pre-transplant donor and recipient T cells. A cohort of about 25 intestinal transplant recipients, including one retransplant, was enrolled, and a few patients lacking pretransplant specimens were excluded. Donor T cell macrochimerism was defined as a peak of at least 4% donor T cells among recipient peripheral blood mononuclear cells. Instead of going to the commercial service, samples from a few later patients were sequenced in-house on an Illumina MiSeq and processed with MiXCR. Broad study findings and their caveats: High GvH to HvG T cell clonal ratios were observed in the allografts of patients with donor T cell macrochimerism. Early after transplant, declines in HvG clones were associated with peak levels of circulating GvH clones. Conclusions were limited by the relatively low number and heterogeneity of intestinal transplant patients. GvH clones were detected in recipient bone marrow, and some appeared earlier in ileal mucosa or blood, consistent with an intestinal mucosal origin.

According to the germline V gene (reference sequence), CDR1 reads LNHDA and CDR2 reads SQIVND. Here V drops 5 bases and J drops 0 bases, and the junction holds 4 bases not matched to any gene. The cysteine opens and the phenylalanine closes a CDR3 of 15 amino acids. Only the CDR3 part of the read is kept: 45 bases, read in frame from the first base. Sample time point, as interpreted from the label and publication: cells obtained before transplantation from donor or recipient. CD3+CD4+ and CD3+CD8+ populations were FACS-sorted from unstimulated pre-transplant donor and recipient cells taken from spleen or lymph nodes. To prepare the library, the immunoSEQ multiplex PCR assay was applied. For most patients, genomic DNA was isolated with the Qiagen DNeasy Blood and Tissue Kit and shipped frozen to Adaptive Biotechnologies for TCR sequencing. High-throughput TCR-beta CDR3 sequencing of genomic DNA from most patients was performed by Adaptive Biotechnologies. The source study handled its data this way. Adaptive's ImmunoSEQ software was the source of the TCR sequencing data for 15 to 20 patients, while three other patients were processed with MiXCR and VDJtools. To correct CD4 versus CD8 sorting errors, any sequence found in both subsets at a frequency ratio below 5:1 was removed. Because the origin of CDR3 nucleotide sequences shared between donor and recipient could not be assigned, those sequences were removed. Alloreactive clones required at least 2-fold expansion over unstimulated cells and minimum CFSE-low frequency of 0.002% (template counts) or 0.001% (read counts). Mappable clones were those detected in sequenced pre-transplant spleen, lymph node, or MLR CFSE-low populations of the donor or recipient. The cumulative frequency of alloreactive clones was calculated as a percentage of all sequences, weighted by copy number. What TCRdb holds here is the immuneACCESS table cut down to in-frame rearrangements. Part of the clones is not present; checked against another copy, under half of the missing clones reflect an unresolved V gene, and the others are unexplained. V, J and clone size reflect that table, while D and trimming were determined from the DNA. Here the sample has under 100,000 clones; about four fifths occur a single time. The leading ten clones occupy approximately 0.78% of the sample.

The clonotype comes from a human donor who received an intestinal transplant. Rearrangement joined TRBV19 to TRBJ2-4, and TRBD2 matches 7 of the central bases. Specimen: unstimulated CD4+ T cells sorted from spleen or lymph node cells, collected before intestinal transplant. The CDR3 region has the sequence CASSVGGVAKNIQYF. The DNA sequence is as follows: TGTGCCAGTAGTGTTGGGGGGGTAGCCAAAAACATTCAGTACTTC.